Listed below are T cell receptor beta chains from one sample, sequenced in a study of PD-1 blockade in mismatch repair-deficient tumors. The method was immunoSEQ multiplex PCR; TCRdb's version includes in-frame clones alone and lacks a portion of them. The table includes about 120,000 clones, about 86% detected once. The sequences come from peripheral blood, collected 44 weeks after starting pembrolizumab. All receptors derive from an adult with mismatch repair-deficient cancer. Each CDR3 is given with its conserved first and last residue. A D gene is named only where the DNA matches it firmly. Rows may omit the clone size; those that give it use once, few, many or a size class.

cdr3_length,clone_size,j_call,v_call,d_call,cdr3_nt,cdr3_aa
15,once,TRBJ1-2,TRBV7-2,TRBD1,TGTGCCAGCAGCCCAGTCTCTGGGACAGGGAATGGCTACACCTTC,CASSPVSGTGNGYTF
16,NA,TRBJ1-4,TRBV7-9,TRBD1,TGTGCCAGCAGCACCCCCTGGCAGGGGGCTGATGAAAAACTGTTTTTT,CASSTPWQGADEKLFF
15,many,TRBJ2-7,TRBV6-5,TRBD2,TGTGCCAGCAGTTCCAGGACTAGGTTCCGCTACGAGCAGTACTTC,CASSSRTRFRYEQYF
18,NA,TRBJ2-3,TRBV9,TRBD2,TGTGCCAGCAGCGCCAACAGCCTTCTGGCGGGAGAGGTAGATACGCAGTATTTT,CASSANSLLAGEVDTQYF
15,once,TRBJ2-7,TRBV14,NA,TGTGCCAGCAGCCCTTTCGGGGGAGGCTGGTACGAGCAGTACTTC,CASSPFGGGWYEQYF
15,NA,TRBJ1-5,TRBV6-1,TRBD1,TGTGCCAGCAGTGAAATTACAGGGGGAGCTCAGCCCCAGCATTTT,CASSEITGGAQPQHF
15,NA,TRBJ2-5,TRBV28,NA,TGTGCCAGCAGTTTAGGACGTTGGGGACAAGAGACCCAGTACTTC,CASSLGRWGQETQYF
15,NA,TRBJ1-4,TRBV2,NA,TGTGCCAGCAGTTTCGAAGGGAGATTTAATGAAAAACTGTTTTTT,CASSFEGRFNEKLFF
13,NA,TRBJ1-1,TRBV7-9,TRBD1,TGTGCCAGCAGCCCAGGGGGGGACACTGAAGCTTTCTTT,CASSPGGDTEAFF
13,NA,TRBJ1-2,TRBV6-6,TRBD1,TGTGCCAGCACATACAGGGGTGCGGATGGCTACACCTTC,CASTYRGADGYTF
13,NA,TRBJ2-1,TRBV11-3,NA,TGTGCCAGCACCTGGCGCTCCTACAATGAGCAGTTCTTC,CASTWRSYNEQFF
15,NA,TRBJ2-7,TRBV4-2,NA,TGTGCCAGCAGCCAAGATTGGACCCTAACCGGGGAGCAGTACTTC,CASSQDWTLTGEQYF
14,NA,TRBJ2-3,TRBV6-5,NA,TGTGCCAGCAGTCCAACGTCAAGCACAGATACGCAGTATTTT,CASSPTSSTDTQYF
18,NA,TRBJ2-2,TRBV19,NA,TGTGCCAGTAGTATAGTGGGCGGACTAGGGGGGACACCGGGGGAGCTGTTTTTT,CASSIVGGLGGTPGELFF
11,once,TRBJ1-2,TRBV6-1,NA,TGTGCCGACAGAGAGGCCGTAGGCTACACCTTC,CADREAVGYTF
14,NA,TRBJ2-7,TRBV12-2,NA,TGTGCAAGTCGCTTCGCCGGTACTAGCTGCGAGCAGTACTTC,CASRFAGTSCEQYF
12,few,TRBJ2-7,TRBV5-1,TRBD1,TGCGCCAGCAGCCGGACAGGGCCTGAGCAGTACTTC,CASSRTGPEQYF
16,NA,TRBJ2-3,TRBV15,NA,TGTGCCACCAGCAGAGATGGTCGTCCAGGGACGGATACGCAGTATTTT,CATSRDGRPGTDTQYF
14,NA,TRBJ2-5,TRBV7-6,NA,TGTGCCAGCAGCTTAGGACAGCTCCAAGAGACCCAGTACTTC,CASSLGQLQETQYF
16,few,TRBJ2-2,TRBV7-9,TRBD1,TGTGCCATCCGACGCCCCGACAGGGGGAACACCGGGGAGCTGTTTTTT,CAIRRPDRGNTGELFF
15,NA,TRBJ2-3,TRBV4-2,NA,TGTGCCAGCAGCCAAGATTTGCTTCGCACAGATACGCAGTATTTT,CASSQDLLRTDTQYF
16,NA,TRBJ2-7,TRBV19,TRBD2,TGTGCCAGTAGCCGGACTAGCGGTGGCGGTGTCTACGAGCAGTACTTC,CASSRTSGGGVYEQYF
15,few,TRBJ2-7,TRBV18,TRBD2,TGTGCCAGCTCACAGGGACTAGCGGGAGGATACGAGCAGTACTTC,CASSQGLAGGYEQYF
15,NA,TRBJ2-3,TRBV28,TRBD2,TGTGCCAGCAGTTTAACGGGACTAGAGGGAATAGGGCAGTATTTT,CASSLTGLEGIGQYF
15,NA,TRBJ1-5,TRBV4-3,NA,TGCGCCAGCAGCCAAGTAACCGGACCTTTTCAGCCCCAGCATTTT,CASSQVTGPFQPQHF
15,NA,TRBJ2-1,TRBV4-2,NA,TGTGCCAGCAGCCAAAAAGCGAGCTCCTACAATGAGCAGTTCTTC,CASSQKASSYNEQFF
14,NA,TRBJ2-4,TRBV19,NA,TGTGCCAGTAGTGCGGGGACGGAAAAAAACATTCAGTACTTC,CASSAGTEKNIQYF
17,NA,TRBJ2-1,TRBV19,TRBD2,TGTGCCAGTAGTATTTGGGCTAGCGGGATGTCTTACAATGAGCAGTTCTTC,CASSIWASGMSYNEQFF
15,NA,TRBJ1-5,TRBV11-2,NA,TGTGCCAGCAGCTCCGTTAGGGGTAAGCGTCAGCCCCAGCATTTT,CASSSVRGKRQPQHF
12,few,TRBJ1-1,TRBV2,NA,TGTGCCAGCAAACTGCTGAACACTGAAGCTTTCTTT,CASKLLNTEAFF
15,NA,TRBJ2-5,TRBV13,TRBD2,TGTGCCAGCAGCTCCGAGACTAGCGGGAGTGAGACCCAGTACTTC,CASSSETSGSETQYF
14,NA,TRBJ2-7,TRBV4-1,NA,TGCGCCAGCAGCCACCCACCCGTAGCCTCCGAGCAGTACTTC,CASSHPPVASEQYF
14,NA,TRBJ2-3,TRBV29-1,NA,TGCAGCGTTGAGGGAAACAGGGATACAGATACGCAGTATTTT,CSVEGNRDTDTQYF
11,few,TRBJ1-2,TRBV19,NA,TGTGCCAGTAGTATAGCAGAAGGCTACACCTTC,CASSIAEGYTF
15,NA,TRBJ2-7,TRBV7-9,NA,TGTGCCAGCAGCTTAGCGGCGACAGGAAGGTACGAGCAGTACTTC,CASSLAATGRYEQYF
15,NA,TRBJ2-3,TRBV7-9,TRBD1,TGTGCCAGCAGCTTAGACAGGGGACGCACAGATACGCAGTATTTT,CASSLDRGRTDTQYF
16,NA,TRBJ2-7,TRBV30,NA,TGTGCCTGGAGTGTCCGCGGGCTATCCAGCTCCTACGAGCAGTACTTC,CAWSVRGLSSSYEQYF
16,few,TRBJ2-1,TRBV5-4,TRBD2,TGTGCCAGCAGCTCCCGGACTAGCGGGACTCCCAATGAGCAGTTCTTC,CASSSRTSGTPNEQFF
14,NA,TRBJ2-3,TRBV2,NA,TGTGCCAGCAGTGGCATGGACGGCACAGATACGCAGTATTTT,CASSGMDGTDTQYF
13,NA,TRBJ2-7,TRBV27,NA,TGTGCCAGCAGTTTAGGCCGGTCCTACGAGCAGTACTTC,CASSLGRSYEQYF
19,NA,TRBJ2-1,TRBV27,TRBD2,TGTGCCAGCAAACGGGTCGGGAGGCCTCACTGGCAGTTCCTGGGTGAGCAGTTCTTC,CASKRVGRPHWQFLGEQFF
16,NA,TRBJ1-2,TRBV5-1,NA,TGCGCCAGCAGCCCCCCCTCGGGGCAATCTAACTATGGCTACACCTTC,CASSPPSGQSNYGYTF
15,NA,TRBJ2-7,TRBV5-6,TRBD1,TGTGCCAGCAGCTTGGGACAGGGGATCCCCTACGAGCAGTACTTC,CASSLGQGIPYEQYF
16,NA,TRBJ2-3,TRBV5-1,TRBD2,TGCGCCAGCAGCTTGGGACTAGCGGGAGGTGCAGATACGCAGTATTTT,CASSLGLAGGADTQYF
15,NA,TRBJ1-3,TRBV28,NA,TGTGCCAGCAGTTTATGGGCGGAGGTAGGAAACACCATATATTTT,CASSLWAEVGNTIYF
14,NA,TRBJ1-2,TRBV7-8,TRBD1,TGTGCCAGCAGCTTAGGACAGGGGGTACATGGCTACACCTTC,CASSLGQGVHGYTF